This passage covers 25 T cell receptor beta chains from one sample sequenced in a study of shared clonotypes between healthy human individuals. Using immunoSEQ multiplex PCR, the repertoire was profiled, and TCRdb retains in-frame clones only, with some absent. The table records about 690,000 clones, 80% to 95% of them present only once. Sequencing used memory CD8+ T cells from PBMCs. Indicated subset: CD45RO+ cells pooled with CCR7-negative TemRA cells. The receptors originated from a man aged 18 to 29 in good health. Some clones in this sample may be carry-over from other donors' samples.

The chain recombines TRBV7-9 with TRBJ1-1; weak D call: TRBD1 (6 bases). V lost 1 base to trimming and J lost 3 bases, with 9 bases between them. This CDR3 has 14 residues. Germline V CDR1 and CDR2: SEHNR, FQNEAQ (reference sequence). CDR3 DNA: TGTGCCAGCAGCTTAGAGGGGGGGCACACTGAAGCTTTCTTT. It yields the protein CASSLEGGHTEAFF. The entire variable domain, with the rest obtained from reference TRBV7-9 and TRBJ1-1, is as follows: DTGVSQNPRHKITKRGQNVTFRCDPISEHNRLYWYRQTLGQGPEFLTYFQNEAQLEKSRLLSDRFSAERPKGSFSTLEIQRTEQGDSAMYLCASSLEGGHTEAFFGQGTRLTVV.

J is TRBJ1-5 and V is TRBV6-4, with 7 nucleotides matching TRBD1. Losses at the gene ends were 1 base for V and 6 bases for J; bases not matched to a gene: 3. Germline V gene data show CDR1 as MRHNA and CDR2 as SNTAGT. The CDR3 is 14 amino acids. CDR3 DNA: TGTGCCAGCAGTGACTTGGCAGGGGGTCAGCCCCAGCATTTT. Translating gives CASSDLAGGQPQHF.

This clone has a single count. As DNA, the CDR3 is TGTGCCAGCAGCTATATAGGACCAGAGCAGTTCTTC. Translation: CASSYIGPEQFF. The rearrangement joins TRBV11-2 to TRBJ2-1; D is ambiguous. Germline CDR1 is SGHAT and CDR2 is FQNNGV. This CDR3 region has 12 residues. Trimming took off 4 bases at V and 10 bases at J, with 11 bases between the two ends.

As to this clone: A far larger clone differs by one base, so this is likely a read error. This sample also contains other DNA sequences that code for the same CDR3. This chain connects TRBV27 to TRBJ2-7; D possibly corresponds to TRBD2 (6 bases). The CDR3 has 12 amino acids. Trimming stripped 6 bases from V and 3 bases from J, with 9 bases between. Germline CDR1 MNHEY, CDR2 SMNVEV (reference sequence). The CDR3 nucleotides read TGTGCCAGCAGCCCCGGGGGCTACGAGCAGTACTTC. This gives the protein CASSPGGYEQYF.

This clone appeared once. The chain recombines TRBV27 with TRBJ2-1, with 9 bases identical to TRBD2. Germline CDR1 reads MNHEY; CDR2 reads SMNVEV (reference sequence). V lost 2 bases to trimming and J lost 6 bases; unmatched junction nucleotides: 2. This CDR3 has 14 amino acids. CDR3 protein: CASSLAGGPNEQFF. The CDR3 DNA follows: TGTGCCAGCAGTTTAGCGGGAGGGCCCAATGAGCAGTTCTTC.

The chain is built from TRBV5-4 and TRBJ2-1; 12 bases are a match to TRBD2. CDR3 length: 17 amino acids. CDR1 SGHNT and CDR2 YYREEE come from the germline V gene (reference sequence). The V gene end was trimmed by 4 bases and the J gene end by 5 bases; junction bases not matched to a gene: 10. CDR3 sequence: CASSPTGLAGFDNEQFF. For the CDR3, the DNA is TGTGCCAGCAGCCCGACCGGACTAGCGGGGTTCGACAATGAGCAGTTCTTC. Supplemented by reference TRBV5-4 and TRBJ2-1, the full variable domain reads ETGVTQSPTHLIKTRGQQVTLRCSSQSGHNTVSWYQQALGQGPQFIFQYYREEENGRGNFPPRFSGLQFPNYSSELNVNALELDDSALYLCASSPTGLAGFDNEQFFGPGTRLTVL.

The chain is built from TRBV7-6 and TRBJ2-7; no firm D call. This CDR3 is 11 amino acids long. Deletions cut 3 bases from V and 0 bases from J, with 0 bases between. The germline V gene encodes CDR1 SGHVS and CDR2 FNYEAQ. CDR3 residues: CASSFSYEQYF. The CDR3 DNA follows: TGTGCCAGCAGCTTCTCCTACGAGCAGTACTTC.

V usage is TRBV28 and J usage is TRBJ2-7, with D unclear. The V and J ends lost 6 bases and 4 bases respectively, with 13 bases between them. CDR1 MDHEN and CDR2 SYDVKM come from the germline V gene. This CDR3 comprises 13 residues. CDR3 DNA: TGTGCCAGCAGCCCCACTTTTAAGTACGAGCAGTACTTC. Its protein product is CASSPTFKYEQYF.

The chain links TRBV4-3 to TRBJ2-7; 8 bases fit TRBD2. Germline loops: CDR1 LGHNA, CDR2 YSLEER. The CDR3 covers 16 residues. V shed 1 base and J 2 bases; nucleotides not matched to a gene: 7. CDR3 amino acids: CASSQGVAGSAYEQYF. The CDR3 DNA reads TGCGCCAGCAGCCAAGGAGTAGCGGGGTCCGCCTACGAGCAGTACTTC.

The chain uses TRBV28 and TRBJ2-1, with 8 bases identical to TRBD2. J gave up 6 bases and V 2 bases, and 0 bases lay outside the gene matches. Germline V gene data show CDR1 as MDHEN and CDR2 as SYDVKM. The CDR3 totals 13 residues. CDR3 nucleotide sequence: TGTGCCAGCAGTTTAGCGGGAGGCAATGAGCAGTTCTTC. It translates to CASSLAGGNEQFF.

The chain couples TRBV9 to TRBJ2-7; 7 bases agree with TRBD1. Losses at the gene ends were 1 base for V and 2 bases for J; bases not matched to a gene: 9. The CDR3 is 16 amino acids. CDR1 and CDR2 from the germline V gene are SGDLS and YYNGEE. The CDR3 nucleotides are TGTGCCAGCAGCGTATCTGGACAGGACAGCGCCTACGAGCAGTACTTC. This translates into CASSVSGQDSAYEQYF.

This chain uses TRBV7-6 with TRBJ2-1; 11 bases align to TRBD2. The CDR3 totals 17 residues. CDR1 SGHVS and CDR2 FNYEAQ come from the germline V gene. The trim removed 0 bases at V and 8 bases at J, leaving 9 bases unmatched. The CDR3 loop is CASSLAGLAGGGDEQFF. CDR3 DNA sequence: TGTGCCAGCAGCTTAGCAGGCCTAGCGGGAGGAGGAGATGAGCAGTTCTTC.

The chain uses TRBV2 and TRBJ2-1, with 8 bases lining up with TRBD2. This CDR3 comprises 16 residues. J lost 4 bases, V lost 4 bases, and 9 bases had no gene match. Germline V CDR1 and CDR2: SNHLY, FYNNEI. CDR3 protein: CASSVSLAGAYNEQFF. The CDR3 DNA reads as TGTGCCAGCAGTGTTAGCCTAGCGGGCGCATACAATGAGCAGTTCTTC.

CDR3 sequence: CASSPSHGGQRSYEQYF. CDR3 DNA: TGTGCCAGCAGCCCGAGCCACGGAGGACAGCGATCCTACGAGCAGTACTTC. The V and J genes are TRBV9 and TRBJ2-7; a possible D gene is TRBD1 (6 bases). Per germline, CDR1 SGDLS and CDR2 YYNGEE. V shed 4 bases and J shed 1 base, with 21 bases lying between them. The CDR3 spans 17 residues.

The chain combines TRBV9 with TRBJ1-5; perhaps TRBD1 as D (6 bases). This CDR3 is built from 15 residues. CDR1 SGDLS and CDR2 YYNGEE come from the germline V gene. Deletions cut 0 bases from V and 7 bases from J, with 14 bases between. The CDR3 reads CASSVEGGAGQPQHF. In nucleotides, the CDR3 is TGTGCCAGCAGCGTAGAGGGGGGCGCGGGACAGCCCCAGCATTTT.

The chain links TRBV5-1 to TRBJ2-1; 13 positions match TRBD2. Germline CDR1 and CDR2: SGHRS and YFSETQ. V dropped 4 bases and J dropped 8; count of bases not matched to a gene: 9. The CDR3 loop spans 16 amino acids. The CDR3 coding sequence is TGCGCCAGCAGCGGCAGACTAGCGGGAGGTGACGATGAGCAGTTCTTC. Translated: CASSGRLAGGDDEQFF.

The J gene is TRBJ2-7, the V gene TRBV15; weak D call: TRBD2 (5 bases). Trimming stripped 0 bases from V and 2 bases from J, with 14 bases between. CDR1 LNHNV and CDR2 YYDKDF come from the germline V gene (reference sequence). The CDR3 runs 16 residues. CDR3 bases: TGTGCCACCAGCAGAGATTTTGGGCAGAGGGCCTACGAGCAGTACTTC. Its translation: CATSRDFGQRAYEQYF.

This clone was seen once. This chain uses TRBV10-3 with TRBJ2-5; D is uncertain. TRBJ2-7 explains the end of the DNA better; the J call may be wrong. CDR1 and CDR2 (germline): ENHRY, SYGVKD. The CDR3 sequence is 14 residues long. DNA for the CDR3: TGTGCCATCAGTGCCCTTGAAAGCTCCTACGAGCAGTACTTC. It is translated as CAISALESSYEQYF.

The CDR3: CASSQGRGLNTGELFF. The CDR3 bases are TGCGCCAGCAGCCAAGGCCGGGGGCTGAACACCGGGGAGCTGTTTTTT. This chain links TRBV4-3 with TRBJ2-2; D may correspond to TRBD1 or TRBD2 (6 bases each). The CDR3 covers 16 residues. Germline V gene data show CDR1 as LGHNA and CDR2 as YSLEER. The ends were cut back, 1 base at V and 1 base at J, with 10 bases in the middle.

V is TRBV7-9 and J is TRBJ2-1, with D possibly matching TRBD1 (5 bases). Between the trimmed V and J ends, which lost 0 bases and 3 bases, there was a span of 15 bases. CDR1 is SEHNR and CDR2 is FQNEAQ in the germline V gene (reference sequence). This CDR3 contains 17 residues. The CDR3 region has the DNA TGTGCCAGCAGCTTAGCACCTAGGGGCGTTGGCTACAATGAGCAGTTCTTC. It codes for CASSLAPRGVGYNEQFF.

The chain employs TRBV28 and TRBJ2-7, with a tentative D call TRBD2 (6 bases). This CDR3 contains 15 residues. In germline, CDR1 is MDHEN, CDR2 SYDVKM. The germline V and J ends were trimmed by 2 bases and 3 bases, with 14 bases remaining between them. The CDR3 sequence is CASSLGWEEHYEQYF. As DNA, the CDR3 is TGTGCCAGCAGTTTAGGGTGGGAGGAACACTACGAGCAGTACTTC.

The chain uses TRBV4-1 and TRBJ2-2; a weak D match, TRBD2 (5 bases). The germline gives CDR1 MGHRA, CDR2 YSYEKL. The CDR3 is 14 amino acids. With 1 base removed from V and 4 bases from J, the gap between germline ends came to 7 bases. The CDR3 loop reads CASSQVATTGELFF. DNA for the CDR3: TGCGCCAGCAGCCAAGTAGCGACCACCGGGGAGCTGTTTTTT.

The CDR3 reads CASSLVGGRGTDTQYF. Written as DNA, the CDR3 is TGTGCCAGCAGCTTAGTGGGGGGGCGCGGGACAGATACGCAGTATTTT. V is TRBV7-8 and J is TRBJ2-3; possibly TRBD2 for D (7 bases). Trimming stripped 1 base from V and 3 bases from J, with 14 bases between. The V gene's germline CDR1 is SGHVS and CDR2 FQNEAQ. CDR3 size: 16 residues. Filled out from reference TRBV7-8 and TRBJ2-3, the complete variable domain reads GAGVSQSPRYKVAKRGQDVALRCDPISGHVSLFWYQQALGQGPEFLTYFQNEAQLDKSGLPSDRFFAERPEGSVSTLKIQRTQQEDSAVYLCASSLVGGRGTDTQYFGPGTRLTVL.

The chain couples TRBV27 to TRBJ2-1; TRBD2 aligns across 12 bases. The CDR3 extends over 15 amino acids. Unmatched junction bases numbered 3, after V lost 5 bases and J lost 4 bases. CDR1 and CDR2 from the germline V gene are MNHEY and SMNVEV (reference sequence). The CDR3 is CASSPGLAGYNEQFF. The CDR3 DNA reads TGTGCCAGCAGTCCAGGACTAGCGGGATACAATGAGCAGTTCTTC.

The chain recombines TRBV13 with TRBJ2-7, with a possible D match to TRBD2 (6 bases). The CDR3 totals 15 residues. CDR1 and CDR2 (germline): PRHDT, FYEKMQ (reference sequence). Between the trimmed V and J ends, which lost 4 bases and 3 bases, there was a span of 16 bases. The DNA for the CDR3 is TGTGCCAGCAGCTCCCCTAATTCCGGGGGCTACGAGCAGTACTTC. Protein: CASSSPNSGGYEQYF.